One and the same sample provided the 14 T cell receptor beta chains below, sequenced in a study of patients and donors after allogeneic stem cell transplantation. Each CDR3 protein is one row after TCRdb ran MiXCR on the RT-PCR reads. The data hold roughly 880,000 distinct CDR3 sequences, with roughly 18% observed a single time. Sequences were obtained from blood, either unsorted or a sorted T cell fraction (not recorded which). These receptors were taken from a human donor who was either an allogeneic HSCT recipient or a stem cell or donor lymphocyte infusion donor (not recorded which). It is not recorded whose cells these are; they may come from a transplant donor.

The chain recombines TRBV5-1 with TRBJ1-1; 8 bases align to TRBD1. The V gene end was trimmed by 4 bases and the J gene end by 11 bases; junction bases not matched to a gene: 7. This CDR3 has 12 residues. Germline loops: CDR1 SGHRS, CDR2 YFSETQ. The CDR3 is CASSKGQGWAFF. CDR3 DNA: TGCGCCAGCAGCAAAGGACAGGGATGGGCTTTCTTT.

A few counts support this clonotype. One junction end disagrees with the germline gene, perhaps due to a read error. The chain links TRBV12-3 or TRBV12-4 to TRBJ2-5; 11 nucleotides agree with TRBD2. This CDR3 comprises 14 residues. The CDR3, as DNA: TGTGCCAGCAGATTAGCGGGAGGGCGGGAGACCCAGTACTTC. Amino acids: CASRLAGGRETQYF.

V gene TRBV6-5 combines with J gene TRBJ1-1; no firm D call. CDR1 is MNHEY, CDR2 SVGAGI, per germline. V was clipped by 0 bases and J by 2 bases, with 10 bases between them. CDR3 length: 15 residues. The CDR3 nucleotides are TGTGCCAGCAGTTACTCGTCATATTTTAACACTGAAGCTTTCTTT. Translation: CASSYSSYFNTEAFF.

In DNA form, the CDR3 reads TGCAGTGCTAGTCCGCTAGCCGGCGTGATTCAGTACTTC. This translates into CSASPLAGVIQYF. The chain carries TRBV20-1 and TRBJ2-4; D is perhaps TRBD2 (5 bases). Trimming removed 3 bases from V and 10 bases from J, with 16 bases in between. CDR3 size: 13 residues. The germline V gene encodes CDR1 DFQATT and CDR2 SNEGSKA (reference sequence).

The chain recombines TRBV7-9 with TRBJ2-7; D possibly corresponds to TRBD2 (5 bases). Germline V gene sequence: CDR1 SEHNR, CDR2 FQNEAQ (reference sequence). This CDR3 spans 17 amino acids. V lost 5 bases and J lost 0, with 20 bases in between. Written as DNA, the CDR3 is TGTGCCAGCAGCATACTCGGCGGGCCGGACGGCTCCTACGAGCAGTACTTC. Protein sequence: CASSILGGPDGSYEQYF. Variable domain in full (rest from reference TRBV7-9 and TRBJ2-7): DTGVSQNPRHKITKRGQNVTFRCDPISEHNRLYWYRQTLGQGPEFLTYFQNEAQLEKSRLLSDRFSAERPKGSFSTLEIQRTEQGDSAMYLCASSILGGPDGSYEQYFGPGTRLTVT.

The V gene is TRBV7-2, the J gene TRBJ2-3, with D perhaps assigned TRBD1 or TRBD2 (5 bases each). This CDR3 comprises 16 residues. V was shortened by 5 bases and J by 3 bases, with 18 bases between the two germline ends. Germline lookup yields CDR1 SGHTA and CDR2 FQGNSA. The CDR3 sequence is CASSPGVGVVTDTQYF. CDR3 in DNA: TGTGCCAGCAGCCCAGGAGTGGGGGTTGTTACAGATACGCAGTATTTT.

The chain uses TRBV27 and TRBJ2-1; D perhaps matches TRBD2 (7 bases). The CDR3 has 13 amino acids. The germline gives CDR1 MNHEY, CDR2 SMNVEV (reference sequence). V lost 8 bases to trimming and J lost 4 bases, with 12 bases between them. CDR3: CASAGASYNEQFF. In DNA form, the CDR3 reads TGTGCCAGCGCGGGGGCCTCTTACAATGAGCAGTTCTTC.

The CDR3 DNA is TGTGCCAGCAGTCCCCCGGGACAGGGCGAGGACTCCTATAATTCACCCCTCCACTTT. Translation: CASSPPGQGEDSYNSPLHF. The chain links TRBV6-1 to TRBJ1-6; 9 bases are a match to TRBD1. J was trimmed by 0 bases and V by 5 bases; bases with no gene match: 11. The CDR3 is made up of 19 amino acids. Germline V gene sequence: CDR1 MNHNS, CDR2 SASEGT.

This chain connects TRBV5-6 to TRBJ1-1; 8 nucleotides agree with TRBD1. The CDR3 has 16 amino acids. Germline V lookup: CDR1 SGHDT, CDR2 YYEEEE. Trimming cost V 3 bases and J 0 bases; bases outside gene matches: 7. CDR3 region: CASSSRQGSVNTEAFF. CDR3 nucleotide sequence: TGTGCCAGCAGCTCGCGACAGGGGTCGGTGAACACTGAAGCTTTCTTT.

The V gene is TRBV3-1, the J gene TRBJ2-3; 12 bases are shared with TRBD1. Germline CDR1 reads LGHDT; CDR2 reads YNNKEL (reference sequence). The V and J ends lost 0 bases and 4 bases, in that order; junction bases with no gene match: 11. CDR3 length equals 19 residues. CDR3 protein: CASSQESPGQGARPDTQYF. In DNA, the CDR3 is TGTGCCAGCAGCCAAGAATCACCGGGACAGGGGGCTCGCCCAGATACGCAGTATTTT.

J is TRBJ2-2 and V is TRBV4-2, with 8 bases matching TRBD2. After removal of 4 bases from V and 1 base from J, the junction contained 8 bases not matched to a gene. CDR1 and CDR2 (germline): LGHNA, YNFKEQ. The CDR3 runs 17 residues. The CDR3 region is CASSPPRLAQNTGELFF. The CDR3 DNA reads as TGTGCCAGCAGCCCTCCGAGACTAGCGCAGAACACCGGGGAGCTGTTTTTT.

This sequence joins TRBV20-1 and TRBJ2-5; TRBD2 might be the D (5 bases). In germline, CDR1 is DFQATT, CDR2 SNEGSKA (reference sequence). The CDR3 loop spans 14 amino acids. V lost 1 base to trimming and J lost 1 base, with 10 bases between them. CDR3 bases: TGCAGTGCTAGAGTTAAACGGGGCCAAGAGACCCAGTACTTC. It encodes CSARVKRGQETQYF.

This clonotype showed up many times. The genes are TRBV12-3 or TRBV12-4 and TRBJ2-7; D is ambiguous. The ends were cut back, 3 bases at V and 5 bases at J, with 14 bases in the middle. This CDR3 has 14 residues. The CDR3 DNA is TGTGCCAGCAGTTTTAGTGGTCCAGAGGACGAGCAGTACTTC. This translates into CASSFSGPEDEQYF.

This clonotype was observed a few times. The gene calls are TRBV5-5 and TRBJ1-5, with TRBD1 identical over 7 bases. Germline loops: CDR1 SGHKS, CDR2 YYEKEE (reference sequence). Trimming cost V 1 base and J 7 bases; bases outside gene matches: 5. The CDR3 runs 14 residues. The CDR3 region has the DNA TGTGCCAGCAGCTTGTACAGGGGCGGGCAGCCCCAGCATTTT. Translated, it gives CASSLYRGGQPQHF.